The 12 T cell receptor beta chains below all came from one sample that was sequenced in a study of blood T cell repertoires in COVID-19. The assay was immunoSEQ multiplex PCR, and TCRdb's table has in-frame clones only and misses some. The sample yields about 200,000 clones, roughly 86% seen once. The sample consisted of peripheral blood. All receptors derive from a man aged 18-30 years with active or convalescent COVID-19.

The chain couples TRBV12-5 to TRBJ2-3; 8 nucleotides agree with TRBD1. Germline V gene lookup returns CDR1 LGHNT and CDR2 FRNRAP. The V segment lost 5 bases and the J segment 2 bases; nucleotides outside the gene matches: 6. This CDR3 is 15 amino acids long. CDR3 nucleotides: TGTGCTAGTGGTGTGACAGGGGTCTTCACAGATACGCAGTATTTT. Its translation: CASGVTGVFTDTQYF.

The chain has TRBV12-3 or TRBV12-4 and TRBJ2-7; D is ambiguous. The V and J ends lost 6 bases and 3 bases respectively, with 12 bases between them. The CDR3 loop spans 13 amino acids. CDR3 nucleotide sequence: TGTGCCAGCAGGCCTTCCGCAGGCTACGAGCAGTACTTC. Amino acids: CASRPSAGYEQYF.

V and J are TRBV2 and TRBJ2-7, with 7 bases aligning to TRBD2. Germline assignment: CDR1 SNHLY and CDR2 FYNNEI. The junction had 5 bases not matched to a gene; V was cut back by 6 bases and J by 0 bases. The CDR3 is 14 amino acids. The CDR3 DNA sequence: TGTGCCAGCAGCGCTCTAGCGGACTCCTACGAGCAGTACTTC. Residues: CASSALADSYEQYF.

The chain joins TRBV5-1 to TRBJ1-1, with 7 bases fitting TRBD1. The germline V gene has CDR1 SGHRS and CDR2 YFSETQ. V lost 2 bases and J lost 8; bases outside the gene matches: 3. The CDR3 has 12 residues. This CDR3 is CASSFQGDEAFF. For the CDR3, the DNA is TGCGCCAGCAGCTTTCAGGGGGACGAAGCTTTCTTT.

To note about this clone: A junction boundary mismatches the germline segment, possibly from a read error. V is TRBV12-3 or TRBV12-4 and J is TRBJ1-6; tentatively, D is TRBD1 (5 bases). This CDR3 spans 11 amino acids. Here the CDR3 DNA reads TGTGCCAGCAGGGCATTTGGGGCGAAAACTTTT. Translation: CASRAFGAKTF.

V gene TRBV11-1 combines with J gene TRBJ2-7; D ambiguous. The CDR3 contains 14 residues. V was shortened by 1 base and J by 4 bases, with 11 bases between the two germline ends. Per the germline V gene, CDR1 is SGHAT and CDR2 is FQDESV (reference sequence). DNA for the CDR3: TGTGCCAGCAGCTTAGACGGGTTGGATTACGAGCAGTACTTC. This sequence encodes CASSLDGLDYEQYF.

The chain joins TRBV2 to TRBJ2-3; D is perhaps TRBD2 (6 bases). CDR3 length: 17 amino acids. The germline V gene has CDR1 SNHLY and CDR2 FYNNEI. V was pared by 8 bases and J by 2 bases, with 23 bases between. This chain's CDR3 is CASQSVILGTSTDTQYF. Here the CDR3 DNA reads TGTGCCAGCCAGAGTGTTATCCTCGGGACTTCCACAGATACGCAGTATTTT.

The V call is TRBV6-5, the J call TRBJ1-6, with D perhaps TRBD1 (5 bases). Per germline, CDR1 MNHEY and CDR2 SVGAGI. This CDR3 is 13 amino acids long. V lost 5 bases, J lost 7 bases, and 9 bases lay in between. The CDR3 spells CASSPRGNSPLHF. For the CDR3, the DNA is TGTGCCAGCAGTCCTCGGGGGAATTCACCCCTCCACTTT.

The rearrangement joins TRBV25-1 to TRBJ2-1; 8 nucleotides agree with TRBD2. In germline, CDR1 is MGHDK, CDR2 SYGVNS. CDR3 length equals 17 residues. J gave up 4 bases and V 4 bases, and 12 bases lay outside the gene matches. CDR3 residues: CASSGLREDLRYNEQFF. As DNA, the CDR3 is TGTGCCAGCAGTGGCTTGCGGGAGGACCTTAGGTACAATGAGCAGTTCTTC.

The V call is TRBV30, the J call TRBJ2-7; possible D gene TRBD1, 6 bases. This CDR3 spans 11 amino acids. V was clipped by 8 bases and J by 0 bases, with 8 bases between them. Germline CDR1 GTSNPN, CDR2 SVGIG (reference sequence). The CDR3 region is CAGQNSYEQYF. In nucleotides, the CDR3 is TGTGCCGGACAGAACTCCTACGAGCAGTACTTC.

The chain carries TRBV7-2 and TRBJ1-4; D remains ambiguous. Trimming took off 0 bases at V and 5 bases at J, with 7 bases between the two ends. The CDR3 consists of 14 residues. Germline V gene data show CDR1 as SGHTA and CDR2 as FQGNSA. In DNA, the CDR3 is TGTGCCAGCAGCTTAGCCCAGGTGAATGAAAAACTGTTTTTT. This encodes CASSLAQVNEKLFF.

The rearrangement joins TRBV14 to TRBJ2-3; 9 bases align to TRBD2. The CDR3 covers 12 residues. After removal of 3 bases from V and 9 bases from J, the junction contained 1 base not matched to a gene. CDR1 and CDR2 (germline): SGHDN, FVKESK. Here the CDR3 DNA reads TGTGCCAGCAGCCAGCGGGGGGGCACGCAGTATTTT. Translation gives CASSQRGGTQYF. Supplemented by reference TRBV14 and TRBJ2-3, the full variable domain reads EAGVTQFPSHSVIEKGQTVTLRCDPISGHDNLYWYRRVMGKEIKFLLHFVKESKQDESGMPNNRFLAERTGGTYSTLKVQPAELEDSGVYFCASSQRGGTQYFGPGTRLTVL.